The clone carrying this TCR beta chain was seen ten or more times. The record originates from a study of blood T cell repertoires in COVID-19. Overall study context: Some COVID-19 samples were acute and others convalescent; all came from the United States, Italy and Spain. PBMCs, B-cell-depleted T cells, or T cells were the source of the cDNA or gDNA that made up the material.

Clones were read by immunoSEQ multiplex PCR, and TCRdb kept only the in-frame ones, dropping some. The sample includes about 180,000 clones, 65% to 85% seen only once; the top ten take around 5.1%. The CDR3 consists of 15 residues. The V gene's germline CDR1 is MNHEY and CDR2 SVGAGI. The trim removed 2 bases at V and 10 bases at J, leaving 8 bases unmatched. Ages ranged from about 18 to 100 years, with residence in about two dozen US areas. Participants reported their clinical history, and cohort assignment relied on those reports. Sequenced: PBMCs or T cells enriched from blood (not recorded which). The source is a woman aged 40-49 years with acute COVID-19. The chain is built from TRBV6-5 and TRBJ1-6, with 7 bases lining up with TRBD1. The CDR3 bases are TGTGCCAGCAGTTACGACAGGGTGATGAAATCACCCCTCCACTTT. Its translation is CASSYDRVMKSPLHF.